A single TCR beta chain is shown here with its context. This CDR3 has 14 amino acids. CDR1 and CDR2 from the germline V gene are SGHTA and FQGNSA. Deletions cut 4 bases from V and 6 bases from J, with 15 bases between. The data derive from a study of blood T cell repertoires in COVID-19. The table came from immunoSEQ multiplex PCR; TCRdb's copy has only in-frame clones and leaves some out. The data show tens of thousands of clones, with 90% seen just once and approximately 3% held by the top ten. The V and J genes are TRBV7-2 and TRBJ1-2, with D possibly matching TRBD1 (6 bases). Sequenced: peripheral blood. The clonotype comes from a man aged 50-60 years with active COVID-19. The CDR3 sequence: CASSSKRTVDGYTF. DNA of the CDR3: TGTGCCAGCAGCTCCAAGCGGACAGTTGATGGCTACACCTTC.